This entry lists 24 T cell receptor beta chains sequenced from one sample in a study of T cells in tuberculosis. Data came from immunoSEQ multiplex PCR; TCRdb stores just in-frame clones and leaves some out. The sample records about 45,000 clones, roughly 94% being singletons. The sequenced material came from PBMCs. These receptors were obtained from a donor aged 10 to 29 with latent tuberculosis or without tuberculosis infection. Some clones in this sample may be carry-over from other donors' samples.

This chain joins TRBV11-2 and TRBJ1-1; D remains ambiguous. Germline V gene data show CDR1 as SGHAT and CDR2 as FQNNGV. The CDR3 extends over 14 amino acids. V was pared by 2 bases and J by 5 bases, with 12 bases between. CDR3: CASSLPEGTTEAFF. The CDR3 DNA is TGTGCCAGCAGCTTACCTGAGGGTACGACTGAAGCTTTCTTT.

J is TRBJ2-7 and V is TRBV7-9; 10 nucleotides line up with TRBD1. CDR3 length: 14 residues. V trimming: 3 bases; J trimming: 6 bases; junction bases outside the gene matches: 5. Germline lookup yields CDR1 SEHNR and CDR2 FQNEAQ (reference sequence). CDR3 sequence reads: CASSFQGTGVEQYF. DNA of the CDR3: TGTGCCAGCAGCTTCCAAGGGACAGGGGTCGAGCAGTACTTC.

V gene TRBV5-4 combines with J gene TRBJ2-1; the match to TRBD2 covers 14 bases. J lost 7 bases, V lost 4 bases, and 4 bases had no gene match. The CDR3 runs 15 residues. Germline V gene lookup returns CDR1 SGHNT and CDR2 YYREEE (reference sequence). The DNA of the CDR3 is TGTGCCAGCAGCCTCGGGACTAGCGGGAGTAATGAGCAGTTCTTC. This gives the protein CASSLGTSGSNEQFF.

This clone has only one observation. The chain links TRBV10-3 to TRBJ2-3; 10 bases map to TRBD2. There are 16 residues in the CDR3. V was pared by 7 bases and J by 4 bases, with 11 bases of the junction left unmatched. In germline, CDR1 is ENHRY, CDR2 SYGVKD. The CDR3 DNA follows: TGTGCCATCACCTCCGGGACTAGCGATTGGGCAGATACGCAGTATTTT. Amino acids: CAITSGTSDWADTQYF.

V is TRBV15 and J is TRBJ2-7; no clear D. There are 10 residues in the CDR3. The germline V gene has CDR1 LNHNV and CDR2 YYDKDF (reference sequence). The V end was cut by 7 bases, the J end by 5 bases, with 6 bases between. CDR3 loop: CATNSDEQYF. The CDR3, as DNA: TGTGCCACCAATTCAGACGAGCAGTACTTC.

J is TRBJ2-3 and V is TRBV28; D possibly corresponds to TRBD2 (6 bases). CDR1 is MDHEN and CDR2 is SYDVKM in the germline V gene. The CDR3 has 16 residues. V lost 5 bases to trimming and J lost 0 bases, with 15 bases between them. The CDR3 nucleotides are TGTGCCAGCAGTATTTTAGCGCGGGACAGCACAGATACGCAGTATTTT. Amino acids: CASSILARDSTDTQYF.

V is TRBV29-1 and J is TRBJ1-5; D is perhaps TRBD1 (5 bases). There are 12 residues in the CDR3. The V gene lost 4 bases and the J gene lost 6 bases, with 10 bases spanning the gap. Germline-derived CDR1 and CDR2 are SQVTM and ANQGSEA. CDR3: CSVGWGGQPQHF. The CDR3 nucleotides read TGCAGCGTTGGTTGGGGGGGTCAGCCCCAGCATTTT.

The chain couples TRBV11-1 to TRBJ2-5; tentatively, D is TRBD2 (5 bases). Trimming pared 8 bases from V and 5 bases from J, leaving 15 bases between. This CDR3 comprises 13 residues. The germline gives CDR1 SGHAT, CDR2 FQDESV (reference sequence). This CDR3 is CASCRRLGETQYF. The CDR3 DNA sequence: TGTGCCAGCTGTAGGAGGTTGGGGGAGACCCAGTACTTC.

The chain combines TRBV5-6 with TRBJ2-5; maybe TRBD2 (6 bases). The CDR3 is 15 residues long. CDR1 SGHDT and CDR2 YYEEEE come from the germline V gene. Trimming stripped 6 bases from V and 2 bases from J, with 17 bases between. This chain's CDR3 is CASTMGGWKQETQYF. DNA of the CDR3: TGTGCCAGCACCATGGGGGGATGGAAGCAAGAGACCCAGTACTTC.

This clone occurred a few times. This rearrangement joins TRBV28 to TRBJ1-5, with TRBD1 as a possible D gene (5 bases). Germline V gene sequence: CDR1 MDHEN, CDR2 SYDVKM. The CDR3 runs 14 residues. V lost 5 bases, J lost 3 bases, and 11 bases lay in between. Written as DNA, the CDR3 is TGTGCCAGCAGTATTGACAGTTACAATCAGCCCCAGCATTTT. Amino acids: CASSIDSYNQPQHF.

The chain joins TRBV10-3 to TRBJ2-5, with D possibly TRBD1 on 6 matching bases. V was pared by 4 bases and J by 1 base, with 10 bases between. The germline V gene has CDR1 ENHRY and CDR2 SYGVKD. The CDR3 has 14 residues. CDR3 DNA: TGTGCCATCAGTGCTGGACAGACCCAAGAGACCCAGTACTTC. Translated: CAISAGQTQETQYF.

The chain employs TRBV4-3 and TRBJ2-1, with 8 bases identical to TRBD2. This CDR3 is 17 amino acids long. V lost 0 bases and J lost 2; bases outside the gene matches: 6. In germline, CDR1 is LGHNA, CDR2 YSLEER. The CDR3 reads CASSQDKAGVTYNEQFF. DNA for the CDR3: TGCGCCAGCAGCCAAGATAAAGCGGGAGTCACCTACAATGAGCAGTTCTTC.

The CDR3 nucleotides read TGTGCCAGCAGTGAGAGACAGTCTAGCAATCAGCCCCAGCATTTT. Residues: CASSERQSSNQPQHF. V and J are TRBV27 and TRBJ1-5; D may be TRBD1 (5 bases). The CDR3 is made up of 15 amino acids. V was trimmed by 5 bases and J by 0 bases, leaving 11 bases between them. Looked up from germline, CDR1 is MNHEY and CDR2 is SMNVEV (reference sequence).

The J gene is TRBJ1-1, the V gene TRBV10-3, with a tentative D call TRBD1 (5 bases). Trimming took 3 bases from V and 8 from J, leaving 13 bases between them. This CDR3 spans 13 amino acids. Germline loops: CDR1 ENHRY, CDR2 SYGVKD. The CDR3 spells CAISESLQAEAFF. CDR3 bases: TGTGCCATCAGTGAATCCCTACAGGCCGAAGCTTTCTTT.

In regard to this clone: This same CDR3 is encoded by further DNA sequences in the sample. CDR3 sequence (DNA): TGTGCCAGCAGTTCTGGACAGGGCAATCAGCCCCAGCATTTT. Translated, it gives CASSSGQGNQPQHF. J is TRBJ1-5 and V is TRBV6-5; 7 bases are a match to TRBD1. V dropped 4 bases and J dropped 2; count of bases not matched to a gene: 2. This CDR3 is built from 14 residues. Germline lookup yields CDR1 MNHEY and CDR2 SVGAGI.

A single count supports this clone. J is TRBJ1-2 and V is TRBV7-3; tentatively, D is TRBD1 (6 bases). The V end was cut by 3 bases, the J end by 5 bases, with 10 bases between. Germline CDR1 SGHTA, CDR2 FQGTGA. The CDR3 length is 13 residues. The CDR3 spells CASSLKQGYGYTF. The DNA of the CDR3 is TGTGCCAGCAGCTTGAAACAGGGATATGGCTACACCTTC.

This chain uses TRBV5-4 with TRBJ2-2; perhaps TRBD1 as D (7 bases). V was trimmed by 4 bases and J by 4 bases, leaving 14 bases between them. Germline V gives CDR1 SGHNT, CDR2 YYREEE (reference sequence). This CDR3 is built from 15 residues. The CDR3 protein is CASSLRQGGTGELFF. Here the CDR3 DNA reads TGTGCCAGCAGCCTCCGGCAGGGGGGCACCGGGGAGCTGTTTTTT. The whole variable domain, remainder taken from reference TRBV5-4 and TRBJ2-2, is ETGVTQSPTHLIKTRGQQVTLRCSSQSGHNTVSWYQQALGQGPQFIFQYYREEENGRGNFPPRFSGLQFPNYSSELNVNALELDDSALYLCASSLRQGGTGELFFGEGSRLTVL.

V usage is TRBV28 and J usage is TRBJ2-4, with D maybe TRBD2 (6 bases). V was cut by 6 bases and J by 1 base, with 16 bases left in between. Looked up from germline, CDR1 is MDHEN and CDR2 is SYDVKM. The CDR3 covers 16 residues. Written as DNA, the CDR3 is TGTGCCAGCAGGGAGGGGCCTGCTCTGGCCAAAAACATTCAGTACTTC. This sequence encodes CASREGPALAKNIQYF. Variable domain in full (rest from reference TRBV28 and TRBJ2-4): DVKVTQSSRYLVKRTGEKVFLECVQDMDHENMFWYRQDPGLGLRLIYFSYDVKMKEKGDIPEGYSVSREKKERFSLILESASTNQTSMYLCASREGPALAKNIQYFGAGTRLSVL.

The chain employs TRBV28 and TRBJ1-1; 9 bases fit TRBD1. The CDR3 length is 15 residues. Germline values: CDR1 MDHEN, CDR2 SYDVKM. Germline trimming cut 8 bases from V and 5 bases from J; bases unmatched to any gene: 12. CDR3 bases: TGTGCCAGCTGTACGATGGGACAGGGAGTAACTGAAGCTTTCTTT. Protein product: CASCTMGQGVTEAFF.

This rearrangement joins TRBV5-1 to TRBJ1-1, with 8 bases matching TRBD1. This CDR3 comprises 15 residues. Per germline, CDR1 SGHRS and CDR2 YFSETQ. V lost 0 bases and J lost 4; bases outside the gene matches: 5. This CDR3 reads CASSLALTGGTEAFF. CDR3 nucleotide sequence: TGCGCCAGCAGCTTGGCGCTTACAGGGGGCACTGAAGCTTTCTTT. Drawing the rest from reference TRBV5-1 and TRBJ1-1, the complete variable domain is KAGVTQTPRYLIKTRGQQVTLSCSPISGHRSVSWYQQTPGQGLQFLFEYFSETQRNKGNFPGRFSGRQFSNSRSEMNVSTLELGDSALYLCASSLALTGGTEAFFGQGTRLTVV.

This chain connects TRBV2 to TRBJ2-6; 8 bases agree with TRBD2. The CDR3 is made up of 16 amino acids. CDR1 SNHLY and CDR2 FYNNEI come from the germline V gene. V dropped 9 bases and J dropped 2; count of bases not matched to a gene: 9. The CDR3 protein is CASSLGGVAGANVLTF. The CDR3 nucleotides read TGTGCCAGTTCACTCGGGGGGGTTGCTGGGGCCAACGTCCTGACTTTC.

The V call is TRBV21-1, the J call TRBJ2-3; TRBD2, as called in the table, went unchecked against the DNA. TRBV21-1 corresponds to a pseudogene. The CDR3 is made up of 13 amino acids. The DNA for the CDR3 is TGTGCCAGCAGCAAAGGCGACTTGGATACGCAGTATTTT. Its protein product is CASSKGDLDTQYF.

This chain joins TRBV6-5 and TRBJ2-7; D is possibly TRBD1 (6 bases). Germline CDR1 MNHEY, CDR2 SVGAGI. Trimming stripped 6 bases from V and 3 bases from J, with 18 bases between. The CDR3 covers 15 residues. The CDR3 nucleotides are TGTGCCAGCAGCCGACAGGCCCGTGGGTTCTACGAGCAGTACTTC. Translation gives CASSRQARGFYEQYF.

This sequence joins TRBV7-9 and TRBJ2-7; the D gene is possibly TRBD1 (6 bases). Germline lookup yields CDR1 SEHNR and CDR2 FQNEAQ (reference sequence). V shed 8 bases and J shed 1 base, with 18 bases lying between them. The CDR3 loop spans 15 amino acids. This chain's CDR3 is CASRSWTEPSYEQYF. The CDR3 coding sequence is TGTGCCAGCCGATCATGGACAGAACCGTCCTACGAGCAGTACTTC.